This T cell receptor beta chain was sequenced in a study of T cell changes during pregnancy in multiple sclerosis. This clone has a single count. Germline V gene data show CDR1 as LGHNA and CDR2 as YNFKEQ. Trimming at V came to 5 bases and at J to 9 bases, leaving 15 bases not matched to a gene. The CDR3 runs 16 residues. Data came from immunoSEQ multiplex PCR; TCRdb stores just in-frame clones and leaves some out. The sample has just under 80,000 clones, 90% to 95% seen once. V usage is TRBV4-2 and J usage is TRBJ2-1, with 8 bases that match TRBD1. This specimen consisted of peripheral blood, obtained in the first trimester of pregnancy. The receptor was isolated from a female donor with multiple sclerosis, enrolled in a pregnancy study. Here the CDR3 reads CASSESLTGGRGEQFF. For the CDR3, the DNA is TGTGCCAGCAGCGAGAGCCTAACAGGGGGAAGGGGTGAGCAGTTCTTC.